This is a list of T cell receptor beta chains from one sample in a study of T cells in localized non-small cell lung cancer. Some clones are missing from TCRdb's copy, which holds only in-frame ones; the method was immunoSEQ multiplex PCR. The sample includes tens of thousands of clones, approximately 90% of them seen just once. Source: peripheral blood, taken before any cancer treatment. These receptors all come from a male donor older than 55 with stage I lung adenocarcinoma. CDR3s leave out the opening cysteine and the closing phenylalanine or tryptophan.

V,J,CDR3
TRBV7-9,TRBJ2-3,ASSSRTSGGEHTQY
TRBV2,TRBJ1-4,ASRLTGNEKLF
TRBV9,TRBJ1-6,ASSRPGPAPLH
TRBV9,TRBJ2-5,ASSVGTGESETQY
TRBV2,TRBJ2-1,ASTPARGAGSNEQF
TRBV5-5,TRBJ2-5,ASSSGQGAGTQY
TRBV4-3,TRBJ2-1,ASSQDWTVSYNEQF
TRBV5-1,TRBJ2-7,ASSPGTGAEEQY
TRBV7-2,TRBJ1-4,ASSSGGLAGATNEKLF
TRBV11-2,TRBJ2-5,ASSLTVWETQY